This T cell receptor beta chain was documented in a study of cytomegalovirus exposure and HLA in healthy donors. General study findings and limits: The productive fraction for most TCR beta V segments was about 87% or about 30% in an earlier analysis. TCR beta sequences reportedly predicted the HLA-A and HLA-B alleles of most subjects accurately. Likely technical artifact: a cluster of highly shared sequence variants.

The CDR3 length is 12 residues. V was trimmed by 8 bases and J by 3 bases, leaving 10 bases between them. Germline V gives CDR1 MNHNS, CDR2 SASEGT. Only one count was recorded for this clone. Its antigen remains unknown. Amplification used 60 Vbeta primers and 13 Jbeta primers. Data came from immunoSEQ multiplex PCR; TCRdb stores just in-frame clones and leaves some out. The sample includes 85,000 to 95,000 clones, around 70% seen only once; the top ten take 20% to 25%. The V call is TRBV6-1, the J call TRBJ1-2; D unresolved. The TCR originated in a man aged 25 to 40 in good health and CMV-seropositive. Sequenced: PBMCs. The CDR3 DNA reads as TGTGCCAGCGCGGGTTGGGACTATGGCTACACCTTC. As protein: CASAGWDYGYTF.